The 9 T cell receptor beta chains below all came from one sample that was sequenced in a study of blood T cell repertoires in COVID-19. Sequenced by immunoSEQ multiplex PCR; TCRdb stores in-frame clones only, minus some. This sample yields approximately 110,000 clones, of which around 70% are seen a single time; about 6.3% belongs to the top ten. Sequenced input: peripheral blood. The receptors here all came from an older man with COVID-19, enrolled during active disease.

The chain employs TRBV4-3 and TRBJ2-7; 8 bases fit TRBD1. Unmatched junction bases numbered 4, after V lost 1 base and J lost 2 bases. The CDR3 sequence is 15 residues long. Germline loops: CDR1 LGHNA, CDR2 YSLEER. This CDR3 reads CASSQVMTGAYEQYF. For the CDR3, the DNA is TGCGCCAGCAGCCAAGTGATGACAGGGGCCTACGAGCAGTACTTC.

CDR3 protein: CASSSTRTGEQFF. In nucleotides, the CDR3 is TGTGCCAGCAGCTCCACCCGGACAGGGGAGCAGTTCTTC. The chain is built from TRBV7-9 and TRBJ2-1, with 8 bases fitting TRBD1. The germline gives CDR1 SEHNR, CDR2 FQNEAQ (reference sequence). CDR3 length equals 13 residues. Trimming took 4 bases from V and 10 from J; bases not matched to a gene: 6.

The DNA for the CDR3 is TGTGCCAGCAGTTCCGGACGGGGCTATGGCTACACCTTC. Translated, it gives CASSSGRGYGYTF. The chain couples TRBV12-3 or TRBV12-4 to TRBJ1-2; D is unresolved. V gave up 4 bases and J gave up 4 bases, with 10 bases separating them. The CDR3 runs 13 residues.

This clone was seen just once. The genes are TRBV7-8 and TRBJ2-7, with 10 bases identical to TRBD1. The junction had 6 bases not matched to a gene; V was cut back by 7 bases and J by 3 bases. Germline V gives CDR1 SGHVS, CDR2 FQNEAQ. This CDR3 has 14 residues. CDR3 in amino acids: CASTPGQGIYEQYF. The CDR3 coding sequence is TGTGCCAGCACCCCGGGACAGGGGATCTACGAGCAGTACTTC.

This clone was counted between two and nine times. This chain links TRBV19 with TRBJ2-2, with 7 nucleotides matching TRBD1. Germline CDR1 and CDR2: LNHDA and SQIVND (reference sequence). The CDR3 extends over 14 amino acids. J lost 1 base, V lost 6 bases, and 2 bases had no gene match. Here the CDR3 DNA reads TGTGCCAGTAGCGGGACAGTGAACACCGGGGAGCTGTTTTTT. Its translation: CASSGTVNTGELFF.

As DNA, the CDR3 is TGTGCCAGCAGTTACACTAGCCTCCTACGCAATGAGCAGTTCTTC. As protein: CASSYTSLLRNEQFF. This chain joins TRBV6-2 or TRBV6-3 and TRBJ2-1, with D possibly being TRBD2 (6 bases). Trimming cost V 2 bases and J 6 bases, with 14 bases left between them. Per the germline V gene, CDR1 is MNHEY and CDR2 is SVGEGT. The CDR3 is 15 amino acids.

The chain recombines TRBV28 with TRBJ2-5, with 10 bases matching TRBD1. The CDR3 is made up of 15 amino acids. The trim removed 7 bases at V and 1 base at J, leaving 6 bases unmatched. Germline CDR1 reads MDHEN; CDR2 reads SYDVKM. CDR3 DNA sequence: TGTGCCAGCATCCGGGACAGGGGATTCCAAGAGACCCAGTACTTC. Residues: CASIRDRGFQETQYF.

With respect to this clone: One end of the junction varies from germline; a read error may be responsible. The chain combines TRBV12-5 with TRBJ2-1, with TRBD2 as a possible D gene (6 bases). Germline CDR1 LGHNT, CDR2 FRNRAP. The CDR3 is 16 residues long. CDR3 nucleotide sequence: TGTGTTAGTGGTCCCGGGGACTTATTCTCCTACAATGAGCAGTTCTTC. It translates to CVSGPGDLFSYNEQFF.

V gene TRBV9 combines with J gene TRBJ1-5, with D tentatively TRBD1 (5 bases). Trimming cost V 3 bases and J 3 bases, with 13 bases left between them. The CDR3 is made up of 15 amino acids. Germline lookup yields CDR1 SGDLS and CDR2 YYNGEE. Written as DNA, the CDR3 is TGTGCCAGCAGCGCTACAGGAGGGGACAATCAGCCCCAGCATTTT. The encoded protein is CASSATGGDNQPQHF.